The subject of this entry is one T cell receptor beta chain. Using immunoSEQ multiplex PCR, the repertoire was profiled, and TCRdb retains in-frame clones only, with some absent. Of about 77,000 clones in the sample, almost 95% were seen once. The data were taken from a study of control samples from healthy donors and cancer patients. Per the germline V gene, CDR1 is ENHRY and CDR2 is SYGVKD. V was trimmed by 0 bases and J by 5 bases, leaving 19 bases between them. This CDR3 is 17 amino acids long. Material for sequencing was blood. The receptor was derived from a woman aged 55-69 years in good health. The gene calls are TRBV10-3 and TRBJ2-5; tentative D call: TRBD2 (6 bases). The CDR3 DNA is TGTGCCATCAGTGAGTCGGATCGGGCGGGGAGGAGTGAGACCCAGTACTTC. It codes for CAISESDRAGRSETQYF.